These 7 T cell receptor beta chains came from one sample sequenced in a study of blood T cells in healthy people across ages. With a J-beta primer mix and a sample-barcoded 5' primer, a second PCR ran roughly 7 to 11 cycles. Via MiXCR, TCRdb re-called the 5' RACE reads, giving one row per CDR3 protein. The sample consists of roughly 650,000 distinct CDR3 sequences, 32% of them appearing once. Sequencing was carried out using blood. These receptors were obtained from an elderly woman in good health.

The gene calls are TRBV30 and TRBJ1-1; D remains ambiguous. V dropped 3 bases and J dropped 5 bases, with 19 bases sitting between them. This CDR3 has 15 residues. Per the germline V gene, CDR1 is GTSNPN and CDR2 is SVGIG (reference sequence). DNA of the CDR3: TGTGCCTGGAGCGGCACGACTCGGGATGTGACTGAAGCTTTCTTT. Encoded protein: CAWSGTTRDVTEAFF. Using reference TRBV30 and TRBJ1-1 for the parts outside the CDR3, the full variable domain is SQTIHQWPATLVQPVGSPLSLECTVEGTSNPNLYWYRQAAGRGLQLLFYSVGIGQISSEVPQNLSASRPQDRQFILSSKKLLLSDSGFYLCAWSGTTRDVTEAFFGQGTRLTVV.

CDR3 loop: CASSSQPGQGETQYF. The CDR3 region has the DNA TGCGCCAGCAGCTCCCAACCGGGACAGGGGGAGACCCAGTACTTC. V gene TRBV5-1 combines with J gene TRBJ2-5; 10 bases agree with TRBD1. The CDR3 has 15 amino acids. The germline V gene encodes CDR1 SGHRS and CDR2 YFSETQ. With 3 bases clipped from V and 5 bases from J, the junction kept 7 bases outside the gene matches.

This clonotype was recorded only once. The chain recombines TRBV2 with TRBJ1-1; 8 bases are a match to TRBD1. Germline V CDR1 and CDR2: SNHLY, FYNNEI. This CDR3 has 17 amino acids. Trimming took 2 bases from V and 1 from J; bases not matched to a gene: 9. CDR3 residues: CASSEHGVGQGNTEAFF. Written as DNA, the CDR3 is TGTGCCAGCAGTGAACATGGTGTCGGACAGGGGAACACTGAAGCTTTCTTT.

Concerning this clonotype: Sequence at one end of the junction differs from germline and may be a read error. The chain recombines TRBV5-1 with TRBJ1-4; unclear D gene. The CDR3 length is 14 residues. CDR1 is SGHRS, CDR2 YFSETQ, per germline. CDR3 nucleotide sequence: TGCGCCAGCAGCTTGTGGGGTACTAATGAAAAACGGTTTTTT. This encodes CASSLWGTNEKRFF.

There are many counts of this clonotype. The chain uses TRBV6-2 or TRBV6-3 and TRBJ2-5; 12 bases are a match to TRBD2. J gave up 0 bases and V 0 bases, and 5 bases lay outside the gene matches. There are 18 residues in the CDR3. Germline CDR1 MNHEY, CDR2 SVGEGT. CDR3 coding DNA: TGTGCCAGCAGTTACTCGACTAGCGGGGGCCCGTACCAAGAGACCCAGTACTTC. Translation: CASSYSTSGGPYQETQYF.

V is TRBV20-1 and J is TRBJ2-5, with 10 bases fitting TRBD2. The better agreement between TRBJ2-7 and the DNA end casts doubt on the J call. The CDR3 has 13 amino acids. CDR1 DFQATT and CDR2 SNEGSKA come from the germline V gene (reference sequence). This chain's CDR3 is CSARASGRYEQYF. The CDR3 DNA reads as TGCAGTGCTAGGGCTAGCGGGAGATACGAGCAGTACTTC.

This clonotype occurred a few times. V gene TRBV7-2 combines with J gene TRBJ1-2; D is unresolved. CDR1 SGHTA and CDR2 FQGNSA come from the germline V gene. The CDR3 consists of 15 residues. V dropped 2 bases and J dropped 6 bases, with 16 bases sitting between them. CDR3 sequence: CASSLQPGIGHGYTF. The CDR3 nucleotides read TGTGCCAGCAGCTTACAACCGGGAATAGGCCATGGCTACACCTTC.